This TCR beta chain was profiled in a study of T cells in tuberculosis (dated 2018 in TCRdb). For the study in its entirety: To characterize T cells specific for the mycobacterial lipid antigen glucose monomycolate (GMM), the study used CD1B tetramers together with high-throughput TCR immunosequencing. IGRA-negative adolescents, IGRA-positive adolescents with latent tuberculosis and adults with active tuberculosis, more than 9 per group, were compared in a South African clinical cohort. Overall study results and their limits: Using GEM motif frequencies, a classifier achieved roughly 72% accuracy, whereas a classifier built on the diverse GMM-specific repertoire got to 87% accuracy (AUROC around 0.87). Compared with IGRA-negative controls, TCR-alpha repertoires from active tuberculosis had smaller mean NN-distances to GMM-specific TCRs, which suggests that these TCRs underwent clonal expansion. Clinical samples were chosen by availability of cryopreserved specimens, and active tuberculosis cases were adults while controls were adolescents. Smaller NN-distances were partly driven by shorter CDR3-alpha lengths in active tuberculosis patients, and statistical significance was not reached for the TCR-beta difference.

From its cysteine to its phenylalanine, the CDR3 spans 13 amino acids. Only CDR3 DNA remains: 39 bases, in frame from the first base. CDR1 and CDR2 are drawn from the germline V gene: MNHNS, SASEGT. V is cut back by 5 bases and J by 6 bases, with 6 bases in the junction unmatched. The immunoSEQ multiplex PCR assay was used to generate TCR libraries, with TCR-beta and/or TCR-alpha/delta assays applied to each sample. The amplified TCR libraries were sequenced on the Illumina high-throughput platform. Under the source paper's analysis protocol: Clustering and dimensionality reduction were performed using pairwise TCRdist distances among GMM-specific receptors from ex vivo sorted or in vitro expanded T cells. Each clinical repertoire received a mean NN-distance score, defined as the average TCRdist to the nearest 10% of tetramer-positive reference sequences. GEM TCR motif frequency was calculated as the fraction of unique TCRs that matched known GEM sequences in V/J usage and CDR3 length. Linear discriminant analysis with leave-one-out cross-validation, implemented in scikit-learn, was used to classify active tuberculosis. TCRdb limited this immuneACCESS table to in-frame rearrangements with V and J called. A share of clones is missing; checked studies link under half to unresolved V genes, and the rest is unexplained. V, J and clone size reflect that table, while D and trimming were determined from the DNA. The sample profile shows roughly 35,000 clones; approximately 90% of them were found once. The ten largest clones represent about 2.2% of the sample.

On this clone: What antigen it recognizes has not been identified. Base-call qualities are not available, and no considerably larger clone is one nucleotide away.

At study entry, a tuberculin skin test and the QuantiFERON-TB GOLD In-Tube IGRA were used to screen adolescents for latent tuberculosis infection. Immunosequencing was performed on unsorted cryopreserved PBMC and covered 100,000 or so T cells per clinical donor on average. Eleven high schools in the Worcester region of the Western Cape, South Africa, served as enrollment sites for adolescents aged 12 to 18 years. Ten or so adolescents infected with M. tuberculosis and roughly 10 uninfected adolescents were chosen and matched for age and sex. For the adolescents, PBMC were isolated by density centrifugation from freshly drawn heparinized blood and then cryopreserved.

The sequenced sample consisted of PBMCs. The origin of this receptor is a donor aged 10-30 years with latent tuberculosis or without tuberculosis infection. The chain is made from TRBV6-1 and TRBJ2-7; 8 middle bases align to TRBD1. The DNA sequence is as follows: TGTGCCAGCAGTTCGCGGACAGGGATCGAGCAGTACTTC. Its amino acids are CASSSRTGIEQYF.